These 9 T cell receptor beta chains came from one sample sequenced in a study of T cells in Graves' hyperthyroidism and ophthalmopathy. Researchers amplified the TCR beta CDR3 regions from RNA transcripts. HTBI primers were used for first-round RT-PCR of the TCR CDR3. MiXCR, applied by TCRdb to the multiplex PCR reads, yields one record per CDR3 protein. The sample comprises hundreds of thousands of distinct CDR3 sequences, around 20% of which are singletons, and about 45% rests with the top ten. Sequences were obtained from blood. All receptors come from a man aged 35-49 years with Graves' ophthalmopathy.

This clonotype was counted only a few times. V and J are TRBV11-2 and TRBJ1-2; TRBD1 agrees at 7 bases. The CDR3 spans 13 residues. V was pared by 5 bases and J by 5 bases, with 5 bases of the junction left unmatched. CDR1 is SGHAT, CDR2 FQNNGV, per germline. The CDR3 nucleotides read TGTGCCAGCAGCCCGACAGGGTTATATGGCTACACCTTC. Translation gives CASSPTGLYGYTF.

The sample holds a few counts of this clonotype. This rearrangement joins TRBV5-1 to TRBJ2-2; 12 bases are a match to TRBD2. The CDR3 is 19 residues long. Trimming at V came to 0 bases and at J to 4 bases, leaving 10 bases not matched to a gene. Looked up from germline, CDR1 is SGHRS and CDR2 is YFSETQ. The CDR3, as DNA: TGCGCCAGCAGCTTGGATTCACCAGGACTAGCGGGACCCACCGGGGAGCTGTTTTTT. Its protein product is CASSLDSPGLAGPTGELFF. Full variable domain (outside the CDR3, taken from reference TRBV5-1 and TRBJ2-2): KAGVTQTPRYLIKTRGQQVTLSCSPISGHRSVSWYQQTPGQGLQFLFEYFSETQRNKGNFPGRFSGRQFSNSRSEMNVSTLELGDSALYLCASSLDSPGLAGPTGELFFGEGSRLTVL.

This chain joins TRBV6-5 and TRBJ1-2; no clear D gene. The CDR3 has 15 amino acids. The germline V gene encodes CDR1 MNHEY and CDR2 SVGAGI. V was clipped by 0 bases and J by 8 bases, with 16 bases between them. The CDR3 sequence is CASSYSWGSNGGYTF. CDR3 DNA: TGTGCCAGCAGTTACTCATGGGGTTCAAATGGGGGCTACACCTTC.

In this sample, this clonotype turned up many times. The chain joins TRBV2 to TRBJ2-1; no reliable D call. Trimming took 7 bases from V and 1 from J, leaving 8 bases between them. The length of the CDR3 is 13 residues. Germline-derived CDR1 and CDR2 are SNHLY and FYNNEI. In nucleotides, the CDR3 is TGTGCCAGCACAATCTCTTCCTACAATGAGCAGTTCTTC. This translates into CASTISSYNEQFF. Using reference TRBV2 and TRBJ2-1 for the parts outside the CDR3, the full variable domain is EPEVTQTPSHQVTQMGQEVILRCVPISNHLYFYWYRQILGQKVEFLVSFYNNEISEKSEIFDDQFSVERPDGSNFTLKIRSTKLEDSAMYFCASTISSYNEQFFGPGTRLTVL.

V is TRBV20-1 and J is TRBJ2-7, with 8 bases that match TRBD2. J was trimmed by 1 base and V by 0 bases; bases with no gene match: 5. This CDR3 spans 15 amino acids. Germline V CDR1 and CDR2: DFQATT, SNEGSKA (reference sequence). CDR3 region: CSARDQGTRSYEQYF. The CDR3 DNA reads TGCAGTGCTAGAGATCAGGGGACTAGGTCCTACGAGCAGTACTTC.

For this clonotype: Being one base from a much bigger clone, this may be a read error. The genes are TRBV30 and TRBJ2-5; TRBD2 agrees at 8 bases. The length of the CDR3 is 16 residues. Germline V gene data show CDR1 as GTSNPN and CDR2 as SVGIG (reference sequence). Here the CDR3 DNA reads TGTGCCCGGAGTTCTCCGGGACTAGTGAATAAAGAGACCCAGTACTTC. This codes for CARSSPGLVNKETQYF.

This clonotype has at least ten counts. The rearrangement links TRBV20-1 to TRBJ1-1; unclear D gene. V gave up 1 base and J gave up 4 bases, with 10 bases separating them. Germline lookup yields CDR1 DFQATT and CDR2 SNEGSKA (reference sequence). The CDR3 is 13 residues long. This chain's CDR3 is CSARVRGGTEAFF. In nucleotides, the CDR3 is TGCAGTGCTAGAGTCCGTGGAGGCACTGAAGCTTTCTTT.

The sample holds many counts of this clonotype. The chain combines TRBV30 with TRBJ1-1; D is uncertain. Germline values: CDR1 GTSNPN, CDR2 SVGIG (reference sequence). Trimming removed 8 bases at V and 0 bases at J, with 10 bases between. The CDR3 is 12 residues long. The DNA for the CDR3 is TGTGCCGTCGGGCGAATGAACACTGAAGCTTTCTTT. Protein product: CAVGRMNTEAFF.

This clonotype was detected ten times or more. This chain connects TRBV12-3 or TRBV12-4 to TRBJ2-5, with 8 bases identical to TRBD2. The CDR3 runs 13 residues. Trimming cost V 8 bases and J 4 bases; bases outside gene matches: 6. The CDR3 nucleotides read TGTGCCAGCTCCCGTCGGGGGGGAGAGACCCAGTACTTC. It yields the protein CASSRRGGETQYF.